One sample yielded the 5 T cell receptor beta chains listed below, sequenced in a study of blood T cell repertoires in COVID-19. TCRdb's copy holds only in-frame clones and misses some; the assay was immunoSEQ multiplex PCR. The table records about 300,000 clones, around 90% of them present only once. The specimen sequenced was peripheral blood. All receptors come from a young man who had recovered from COVID-19.

The chain recombines TRBV6-5 with TRBJ1-2; D perhaps matches TRBD1 (5 bases). This CDR3 spans 13 amino acids. Germline V gene lookup returns CDR1 MNHEY and CDR2 SVGAGI. Trimming removed 0 bases from V and 8 bases from J, with 10 bases in between. DNA of the CDR3: TGTGCCAGCAGTTACTCTGCAGGGCACGGCTACACCTTC. This translates into CASSYSAGHGYTF.

The chain combines TRBV25-1 with TRBJ2-5; D possibly corresponds to TRBD2 (6 bases). CDR1 is MGHDK, CDR2 SYGVNS, per germline. V shed 1 base and J shed 0 bases, with 12 bases lying between them. This CDR3 contains 16 residues. CDR3 in DNA: TGTGCCAGCAGTGAATCGGAGGGACCAAACCAAGAGACCCAGTACTTC. Encoded protein: CASSESEGPNQETQYF.

This chain uses TRBV30 with TRBJ2-5; the D gene is possibly TRBD1 (6 bases). The CDR3 contains 14 residues. The V and J ends lost 3 bases and 2 bases respectively, with 13 bases between them. Germline V lookup: CDR1 GTSNPN, CDR2 SVGIG (reference sequence). The CDR3 protein is CAWRQGRGQETQYF. The CDR3 DNA sequence: TGTGCCTGGAGACAGGGCAGGGGACAAGAGACCCAGTACTTC.

This rearrangement joins TRBV6-4 to TRBJ2-1, with TRBD2 matching over 7 bases. The length of the CDR3 is 15 residues. The germline CDR1 and CDR2 sequences are MRHNA and SNTAGT. V trimming: 3 bases; J trimming: 3 bases; junction bases outside the gene matches: 5. The CDR3 nucleotides are TGTGCCAGCAGTGAGGAATTAGCGGGCTACAATGAGCAGTTCTTC. This sequence encodes CASSEELAGYNEQFF.

V usage is TRBV13 and J usage is TRBJ2-3, with TRBD2 identical over 11 bases. The CDR3 extends over 16 amino acids. Germline V gene sequence: CDR1 PRHDT, CDR2 FYEKMQ (reference sequence). J gave up 5 bases and V 3 bases, and 7 bases lay outside the gene matches. The CDR3 is CASSFSSGRAEDTQYF. DNA of the CDR3: TGTGCCAGCAGCTTTAGTAGCGGGAGGGCGGAAGATACGCAGTATTTT.